This TCR beta chain was observed in a study of OX40 agonist ivuxolimab in advanced cancers. The repertoire was sequenced with immunoSEQ multiplex PCR; TCRdb's copy has only in-frame clones and lacks some. The sample shows roughly 70,000 clones, roughly 80% of them seen only once. Trimming removed 2 bases at V and 7 bases at J, with 7 bases between. The CDR3 runs to 13 residues. The germline V gene encodes CDR1 SGHNT and CDR2 YYREEE (reference sequence). The sample in question was CD4+ or CD8+ T cells sorted from blood, obtained in a trial of the OX40 agonist ivuxolimab. The source is an adult with an advanced solid tumor such as melanoma, head and neck, liver or kidney cancer. The J gene is TRBJ1-6, the V gene TRBV5-4; no clear D gene. This CDR3 is CASSFYENSPLHF. The CDR3 DNA is TGTGCCAGCAGCTTTTATGAGAATTCACCCCTCCACTTT.